Listed below are T cell receptor beta chains from one sample, sequenced in a study of blood T cell repertoires in COVID-19. Profiled with immunoSEQ multiplex PCR; TCRdb holds only in-frame clones, not every one. The sample lists 250,000 or so clones, more than 80% occurring once. The sequenced material came from PBMCs or T cells enriched from blood (not recorded which). All receptors derive from a woman aged 30 to 39 with acute COVID-19. CDR3s include the opening cysteine and the closing phenylalanine or tryptophan. Each record gives: J gene, D gene, clone size, V gene, CDR3 DNA, CDR3 protein. A D gene is named only where the DNA matches it firmly. Clone size is stated in some rows and not others, as once, few, many or a class when expanded.

j_call: TRBJ2-1; d_call: TRBD2; clone_size: NA; v_call: TRBV2; cdr3_nt: TGTGCCAGCAAAGAGAGAGCGGGGACGGCGTACAATGAGCAGTTCTTC; cdr3_aa: CASKERAGTAYNEQFF
j_call: TRBJ1-2; d_call: NA; clone_size: few; v_call: TRBV28; cdr3_nt: TGTGCCAGCAGCATACCTACAGGAGGGAATGGCTACACCTTC; cdr3_aa: CASSIPTGGNGYTF
j_call: TRBJ2-3; d_call: TRBD2; clone_size: NA; v_call: TRBV10-2; cdr3_nt: TGCGCCAGCAGTGAAACGGGGCTAGCGGTCACAGATACGCAGTATTTT; cdr3_aa: CASSETGLAVTDTQYF
j_call: TRBJ2-7; d_call: TRBD2; clone_size: once; v_call: TRBV28; cdr3_nt: TGTGCCAGCGGCTCACTAGCGGGGATCTACGAGCAGTACTTC; cdr3_aa: CASGSLAGIYEQYF
j_call: TRBJ1-5; d_call: NA; clone_size: NA; v_call: TRBV12-2; cdr3_nt: TGTGCAAGGCGACGCTTAGTTTTAGGGCAGGGGAGGGTTCAGCCCCAGCATTTT; cdr3_aa: CARRRLVLGQGRVQPQHF
j_call: TRBJ2-7; d_call: TRBD2; clone_size: NA; v_call: TRBV3-1/TRBV3-2; cdr3_nt: TGTGCCAGCAGCCACTCGAGAGGCGGACTAGTTGCGGACGAGCAGTACTTC; cdr3_aa: CASSHSRGGLVADEQYF
j_call: TRBJ2-2; d_call: TRBD1; clone_size: NA; v_call: TRBV5-1; cdr3_nt: TGCGCCAGCAGACCAGGGACAGGGCAGACCGGGGAGCTGTTTTTT; cdr3_aa: CASRPGTGQTGELFF
j_call: TRBJ2-5; d_call: TRBD1; clone_size: once; v_call: TRBV5-1; cdr3_nt: TGCGCCAGCAGCTTGGGGGACAGACCCAACCAAGAGACCCAGTACTTC; cdr3_aa: CASSLGDRPNQETQYF
j_call: TRBJ1-5; d_call: TRBD1; clone_size: once; v_call: TRBV27; cdr3_nt: TGTGCCAGCAGTTACCAGGGGGCGCATCAGCCCCAGCATTTT; cdr3_aa: CASSYQGAHQPQHF
j_call: TRBJ2-7; d_call: NA; clone_size: few; v_call: TRBV15; cdr3_nt: TGTGCCACCAGCAGACAACAGGGACCCTCCTACGAGCAGTACTTC; cdr3_aa: CATSRQQGPSYEQYF
j_call: TRBJ1-6; d_call: NA; clone_size: NA; v_call: TRBV4-1; cdr3_nt: TGCGCCAGCAGCCAAGATGCAGGCCTAGCCTCACCCCTCCACTTT; cdr3_aa: CASSQDAGLASPLHF
j_call: TRBJ2-7; d_call: NA; clone_size: NA; v_call: TRBV3-1/TRBV3-2; cdr3_nt: TGTGCCAGCAGCCTCAGACTAGGGGATTTCTCCGAGCAGTACTTC; cdr3_aa: CASSLRLGDFSEQYF
j_call: TRBJ2-5; d_call: TRBD2; clone_size: NA; v_call: TRBV27; cdr3_nt: TGTGCCAGCAGTTTATCTTATAGCGGGAGTTTTCAAGAGACCCAGTACTTC; cdr3_aa: CASSLSYSGSFQETQYF
j_call: TRBJ1-3; d_call: TRBD1; clone_size: NA; v_call: TRBV10-3; cdr3_nt: TGTGCCATCAGTGAGTTTGGGACAGAAGGAAACACCATATATTTT; cdr3_aa: CAISEFGTEGNTIYF
j_call: TRBJ1-1; d_call: NA; clone_size: NA; v_call: TRBV5-1; cdr3_nt: TGCGCCAGCAGCTTGGCCCTGGACAGAAAGAACACTGAAGCTTTCTTT; cdr3_aa: CASSLALDRKNTEAFF
j_call: TRBJ1-1; d_call: NA; clone_size: NA; v_call: TRBV4-1; cdr3_nt: TGCGCCAGCAGCCACAGACAGAGCCAGGACACTGAAGCTTTCTTT; cdr3_aa: CASSHRQSQDTEAFF
j_call: TRBJ2-2; d_call: TRBD2; clone_size: NA; v_call: TRBV2; cdr3_nt: TGTGCCAGCAGTGGGACCAGCGGGAGTTTAAGGACCGGGGAGCTGTTTTTT; cdr3_aa: CASSGTSGSLRTGELFF
j_call: TRBJ2-1; d_call: TRBD2; clone_size: NA; v_call: TRBV7-9; cdr3_nt: TGTGCCAGCAGCTCGAGACTAGCGGGAGTCATTAAATACAATGAGCAGTTCTTC; cdr3_aa: CASSSRLAGVIKYNEQFF
j_call: TRBJ1-6; d_call: NA; clone_size: NA; v_call: TRBV29-1; cdr3_nt: TGCAGCGTGAGAGACAGGATCGGGAACTATAATTCACCCCTCCACTTT; cdr3_aa: CSVRDRIGNYNSPLHF
j_call: TRBJ1-4; d_call: TRBD1; clone_size: NA; v_call: TRBV28; cdr3_nt: TGTGCCAGCAGCCGGACAGGGTTTGGCGAAAAACTGTTTTTT; cdr3_aa: CASSRTGFGEKLFF
j_call: TRBJ2-2; d_call: TRBD1; clone_size: NA; v_call: TRBV9; cdr3_nt: TGTGCCAGCAGTAAACAGGGGGCCGGGGAGCTGTTTTTT; cdr3_aa: CASSKQGAGELFF
j_call: TRBJ2-2; d_call: NA; clone_size: NA; v_call: TRBV5-1; cdr3_nt: TGCGCCAGCAGCTTTAATACCGGGGAGCTGTTTTTT; cdr3_aa: CASSFNTGELFF
j_call: TRBJ1-2; d_call: TRBD1; clone_size: few; v_call: TRBV27; cdr3_nt: TGTGCCAGCAGTCACGGACCGGACAGGGACTATGGCTACACCTTC; cdr3_aa: CASSHGPDRDYGYTF
j_call: TRBJ1-5; d_call: TRBD1; clone_size: NA; v_call: TRBV7-2; cdr3_nt: TGTGCCAGCAGCTTTGACAGGGCTCAGCCCCAGCATTTT; cdr3_aa: CASSFDRAQPQHF
j_call: TRBJ1-5; d_call: NA; clone_size: NA; v_call: TRBV4-1; cdr3_nt: TGCGCCAGCAGCCAAGACCAGACAGTGAGCAATCAGCCCCAGCATTTT; cdr3_aa: CASSQDQTVSNQPQHF
j_call: TRBJ2-7; d_call: TRBD1; clone_size: NA; v_call: TRBV29-1; cdr3_nt: TGCAGCGTTGAGATAGGACAGGGTTGGTTAGGGCAGTACTTC; cdr3_aa: CSVEIGQGWLGQYF
j_call: TRBJ2-1; d_call: TRBD2; clone_size: NA; v_call: TRBV27; cdr3_nt: TGTGCCAGCAGCCGGACTAGCGGGAGGGCCTCCTACAATGAGCAGTTCTTC; cdr3_aa: CASSRTSGRASYNEQFF
j_call: TRBJ1-1; d_call: NA; clone_size: NA; v_call: TRBV18; cdr3_nt: TGTGCCAGCTCACCGCAGGGATTGTCTGAAGCTTTCTTT; cdr3_aa: CASSPQGLSEAFF
j_call: TRBJ1-1; d_call: NA; clone_size: NA; v_call: TRBV28; cdr3_nt: TGTGCCAGCAGTTCCGCAGGGTCGGAACCTGAAGCTTTCTTT; cdr3_aa: CASSSAGSEPEAFF